The 16 T cell receptor beta chains in this list originate from one sample, sequenced in a study of CD8 T cells in ankylosing spondylitis. From the 5' RACE reads, TCRdb called clonotypes with MiXCR, one entry per CDR3 protein. Among fewer than 250,000 distinct CDR3 sequences listed, about 10% were seen once. Specimen: blood, either unsorted or a sorted T cell fraction (not recorded which). The origin of the receptors is a male donor with ankylosing spondylitis or in good health (not recorded which).

The chain recombines TRBV5-1 with TRBJ2-1, with D perhaps being TRBD1 or TRBD2 (5 bases each). Trimming removed 0 bases at V and 8 bases at J, with 9 bases between. Germline V gives CDR1 SGHRS, CDR2 YFSETQ. The CDR3 runs to 13 residues. CDR3: CASSLGGAHEQFF. In DNA form, the CDR3 reads TGCGCCAGCAGCTTGGGAGGGGCCCATGAGCAGTTCTTC.

This clonotype was found many times. V usage is TRBV5-1 and J usage is TRBJ2-1; D remains ambiguous. This CDR3 spans 11 amino acids. CDR1 and CDR2 from the germline V gene are SGHRS and YFSETQ. The germline V and J ends were trimmed by 0 bases and 6 bases, with 1 base remaining between them. Written as DNA, the CDR3 is TGCGCCAGCAGCTTGGCCAATGAGCAGTTCTTC. Its translation: CASSLANEQFF.

This clonotype was seen ten or more times. This chain joins TRBV7-2 and TRBJ2-2; 11 nucleotides line up with TRBD2. Germline-derived CDR1 and CDR2 are SGHTA and FQGNSA. J lost 3 bases, V lost 6 bases, and 6 bases had no gene match. CDR3 length equals 16 residues. The CDR3 DNA sequence: TGTGCCAGCAGAGGTAGCGGGGGGGCTTACACCGGGGAGCTGTTTTTT. The encoded protein is CASRGSGGAYTGELFF.

This clonotype came up many times. The chain links TRBV3-1 to TRBJ1-2; D uncertain. CDR3 size: 12 residues. The V end lost 3 bases, the J end lost 6 bases, and 8 bases lay between the germline ends. The germline V gene has CDR1 LGHDT and CDR2 YNNKEL (reference sequence). The CDR3 coding sequence is TGTGCCAGCAGCCACAGCAGGAATGGCTACACCTTC. As protein: CASSHSRNGYTF.

This clonotype was seen at least ten times. V gene TRBV28 combines with J gene TRBJ2-7, with 7 bases aligning to TRBD1. The germline V gene encodes CDR1 MDHEN and CDR2 SYDVKM. The CDR3 runs 14 residues. Trimming removed 10 bases from V and 2 bases from J; junction bases left unmatched: 11. The CDR3 loop reads CATALGQPTYEQYF. The CDR3 nucleotides are TGTGCCACCGCATTGGGACAGCCGACCTACGAGCAGTACTTC.

This clonotype was seen at least ten times. This sequence joins TRBV5-5 and TRBJ1-4; D is unresolved. Trimming took 4 bases from V and 0 from J, leaving 10 bases between them. The CDR3 has 15 residues. Germline CDR1 SGHKS, CDR2 YYEKEE (reference sequence). In DNA, the CDR3 is TGTGCCAGCAGCGGGAAGGAGGCAACTAATGAAAAACTGTTTTTT. Encoded protein: CASSGKEATNEKLFF.

The sample holds many counts of this clonotype. This chain connects TRBV10-3 to TRBJ2-1, with 9 bases that match TRBD2. Trimming at V came to 6 bases and at J to 2 bases, leaving 5 bases not matched to a gene. There are 15 residues in the CDR3. Per the germline V gene, CDR1 is ENHRY and CDR2 is SYGVKD. The CDR3 DNA reads TGTGCCATCAGGGAAGCGGGGGGACCCTACAATGAGCAGTTCTTC. Its protein product is CAIREAGGPYNEQFF.

This clonotype came up many times. This chain joins TRBV19 and TRBJ1-2; no reliable D call. Looked up from germline, CDR1 is LNHDA and CDR2 is SQIVND (reference sequence). This CDR3 region has 14 residues. The V gene lost 3 bases and the J gene lost 6 bases, with 14 bases spanning the gap. The CDR3 nucleotides read TGTGCCAGTAGTATTTCTCACGACCGGGATGGCTACACCTTC. It yields the protein CASSISHDRDGYTF.

Many counts were recorded for this clonotype. The chain links TRBV20-1 to TRBJ2-1, with 8 positions matching TRBD2. V lost 0 bases to trimming and J lost 0 bases; unmatched junction nucleotides: 7. The germline gives CDR1 DFQATT, CDR2 SNEGSKA (reference sequence). This CDR3 spans 17 amino acids. The chain's CDR3 is CSARDRSGASSYNEQFF. The CDR3 DNA sequence: TGCAGTGCTAGAGATCGTAGCGGGGCGAGCTCCTACAATGAGCAGTTCTTC.

This rearrangement joins TRBV20-1 to TRBJ1-2, with TRBD1 matching 8 bases. The germline gives CDR1 DFQATT, CDR2 SNEGSKA (reference sequence). The CDR3 loop spans 13 amino acids. Trimming removed 3 bases from V and 4 bases from J; junction bases left unmatched: 4. The CDR3 protein is CSASPTGAYGYTF. CDR3 DNA: TGCAGTGCTAGCCCGACAGGGGCCTATGGCTACACCTTC.

The chain is built from TRBV4-2 and TRBJ2-7, with unresolved D. The V and J ends lost 0 bases and 4 bases respectively, with 4 bases between them. Germline CDR1 LGHNA, CDR2 YNFKEQ. CDR3 length: 12 amino acids. The CDR3 sequence is CASSQEGYEQYF. The CDR3 region has the DNA TGTGCCAGCAGCCAAGAAGGGTACGAGCAGTACTTC.

CDR3 nucleotides: TGTGCCAGCTCACCATGGGGGCCCCAGGGCTCCTACAATGAGCAGTTCTTC. This sequence encodes CASSPWGPQGSYNEQFF. The rearrangement joins TRBV18 to TRBJ2-1; a possible D gene is TRBD1 (6 bases). The germline V gene encodes CDR1 KGHSH and CDR2 LQKENI. Trimming left V 2 bases short and J 0 bases short, with 14 bases between. This CDR3 is built from 17 residues. Full variable domain (missing parts from reference TRBV18 and TRBJ2-1): NAGVMQNPRHLVRRRGQEARLRCSPMKGHSHVYWYRQLPEEGLKFMVYLQKENIIDESGMPKERFSAEFPKEGPSILRIQQVVRGDSAAYFCASSPWGPQGSYNEQFFGPGTRLTVL.

This clonotype was seen repeatedly, ten times or more. This chain uses TRBV5-1 with TRBJ1-2; D remains ambiguous. V was shortened by 1 base and J by 6 bases, with 10 bases between the two germline ends. In germline, CDR1 is SGHRS, CDR2 YFSETQ. CDR3 length equals 13 residues. The CDR3 loop reads CASSLRRRDGYTF. The CDR3 DNA follows: TGCGCCAGCAGCTTGCGAAGGAGGGATGGCTACACCTTC.

Notes on this clonotype: This may be a read error, as it is one base from a much larger clone. J is TRBJ1-5 and V is TRBV10-2; a possible D gene is TRBD1 (5 bases). V was clipped by 0 bases and J by 10 bases, with 7 bases between them. This CDR3 has 12 residues. The germline V gene has CDR1 WSHSY and CDR2 SAAADI. The CDR3 region has the DNA TGCGCCAGCAGTGAGTCAAGGGGACCCCAGCATTTT. Protein: CASSESRGPQHF.

This clonotype was seen ten or more times. The CDR3 DNA follows: TGCAGCGTTGGAGGCGAGCTCGGCTCCTACAATGAGCAGTTCTTC. Its translation: CSVGGELGSYNEQFF. V and J are TRBV29-1 and TRBJ2-1; no clear D. V gave up 4 bases and J gave up 0 bases, with 13 bases separating them. The CDR3 sequence is 15 residues long. The V gene's germline CDR1 is SQVTM and CDR2 ANQGSEA.

This clonotype came up a few times. The rearrangement links TRBV29-1 to TRBJ2-7; 7 positions match TRBD1. CDR1 and CDR2 (germline): SQVTM, ANQGSEA. The V gene end was trimmed by 6 bases and the J gene end by 1 base; junction bases not matched to a gene: 15. This CDR3 has 16 residues. The CDR3 sequence: CSVGRLRDSSSYEQYF. For the CDR3, the DNA is TGCAGCGTGGGCAGGTTGAGGGACAGTAGTTCCTACGAGCAGTACTTC.